The rows below give T cell receptor beta chains drawn from one sample of a study of control samples from healthy donors and cancer patients. Clones were sequenced by immunoSEQ multiplex PCR, and TCRdb holds only the in-frame ones, with some missing. The data hold around 130,000 clones, with roughly 90% observed a single time. Sequenced sample: blood. The source of these receptors is a man in his fifties or sixties in good health. CDR3s include the opening cysteine and the closing phenylalanine or tryptophan. A D gene is named only where the DNA matches it firmly. Not all rows give a size; the values are once, few, many and, for expanded clones, a class.

d_call: .; v_call: TRBV7-2; clone_size: .; j_call: TRBJ1-5; cdr3_aa: CASSQGRGYSNQPQHF; cdr3_nt: TGTGCCAGCAGCCAAGGGCGGGGTTACAGCAATCAGCCCCAGCATTTT
d_call: TRBD1; v_call: TRBV18; clone_size: .; j_call: TRBJ2-2; cdr3_aa: CASSPSQGRRTGELFF; cdr3_nt: TGTGCCAGCTCACCGTCACAGGGGCGAAGAACCGGGGAGCTGTTTTTT
d_call: .; v_call: TRBV5-6; clone_size: .; j_call: TRBJ2-5; cdr3_aa: CASSLRRGETQYF; cdr3_nt: TGTGCCAGCAGCCTACGTCGAGGAGAGACCCAGTACTTC
d_call: TRBD1; v_call: TRBV6-5; clone_size: .; j_call: TRBJ1-1; cdr3_aa: CASRGQGSNTEAFF; cdr3_nt: TGTGCCAGCAGGGGACAGGGCTCGAACACTGAAGCTTTCTTT
d_call: TRBD1; v_call: TRBV5-5; clone_size: .; j_call: TRBJ1-1; cdr3_aa: CASSPAGGKNTEAFF; cdr3_nt: TGTGCCAGCAGCCCCGCAGGGGGGAAGAACACTGAAGCTTTCTTT
d_call: TRBD1; v_call: TRBV7-9; clone_size: .; j_call: TRBJ1-4; cdr3_aa: CASSLGQGGSEKLFF; cdr3_nt: TGTGCCAGCAGCTTAGGACAGGGGGGAAGTGAAAAACTGTTTTTT
d_call: TRBD1; v_call: TRBV18; clone_size: .; j_call: TRBJ1-2; cdr3_aa: CASSPQGQGHYGYTF; cdr3_nt: TGTGCCAGCTCACCCCAAGGACAGGGTCACTATGGCTACACCTTC
d_call: .; v_call: TRBV7-8; clone_size: .; j_call: TRBJ1-6; cdr3_aa: CASSEGRSPLHF; cdr3_nt: TGTGCCAGCAGCGAGGGAAGGTCACCCCTCCACTTT
d_call: .; v_call: TRBV6-2/TRBV6-3; clone_size: .; j_call: TRBJ1-4; cdr3_aa: CASSYYLGGVGSTNEKLFF; cdr3_nt: TGTGCCAGCAGTTACTACCTGGGTGGAGTTGGTTCGACTAATGAAAAACTGTTTTTT
d_call: .; v_call: TRBV19; clone_size: .; j_call: TRBJ2-2; cdr3_aa: CASSMGGPGELFF; cdr3_nt: TGTGCCAGTAGTATGGGGGGCCCCGGGGAGCTGTTTTTT
d_call: .; v_call: TRBV5-4; clone_size: .; j_call: TRBJ2-7; cdr3_aa: CASSLEQGPSEQYF; cdr3_nt: TGTGCCAGCAGCTTGGAACAGGGCCCCTCCGAGCAGTACTTC
d_call: TRBD1; v_call: TRBV2; clone_size: .; j_call: TRBJ1-1; cdr3_aa: CASSGQGASTEAFF; cdr3_nt: TGTGCCAGCAGTGGACAGGGCGCGAGCACTGAAGCTTTCTTT
d_call: .; v_call: TRBV10-3; clone_size: .; j_call: TRBJ1-6; cdr3_aa: CAISDDSIGSPLHF; cdr3_nt: TGTGCCATCAGTGACGACAGTATTGGCTCACCCCTCCACTTT
d_call: TRBD1; v_call: TRBV12-5; clone_size: .; j_call: TRBJ2-5; cdr3_aa: CASGMTGGETQYF; cdr3_nt: TGTGCTAGTGGCATGACAGGGGGAGAGACCCAGTACTTC
d_call: TRBD2; v_call: TRBV7-6; clone_size: .; j_call: TRBJ2-5; cdr3_aa: CASSLAGLQETQYF; cdr3_nt: TGTGCCAGCAGCTTAGCGGGACTACAAGAGACCCAGTACTTC
d_call: .; v_call: TRBV3-1/TRBV3-2; clone_size: few; j_call: TRBJ1-3; cdr3_aa: CASSEKGPQTSGNTIYF; cdr3_nt: TGTGCCAGCAGCGAAAAAGGGCCCCAAACCTCTGGAAACACCATATATTTT
d_call: .; v_call: TRBV2; clone_size: .; j_call: TRBJ1-4; cdr3_aa: CASIKPPGLGEKLFF; cdr3_nt: TGTGCCAGCATTAAACCCCCGGGTCTGGGTGAAAAACTGTTTTTT
d_call: .; v_call: TRBV2; clone_size: few; j_call: TRBJ1-5; cdr3_aa: CASSETEQGRQPQHF; cdr3_nt: TGTGCCAGCAGTGAAACGGAGCAGGGGCGGCAGCCCCAGCATTTT
d_call: TRBD1; v_call: TRBV11-2; clone_size: once; j_call: TRBJ1-1; cdr3_aa: CASSLRTGGNTEAFF; cdr3_nt: TGTGCCAGCAGCCTTAGGACAGGGGGGAACACTGAAGCTTTCTTT
d_call: .; v_call: TRBV11-2; clone_size: .; j_call: TRBJ1-1; cdr3_aa: CASSLAANTEAFF; cdr3_nt: TGTGCCAGCAGCTTAGCCGCGAACACTGAAGCTTTCTTT
d_call: .; v_call: TRBV7-8; clone_size: .; j_call: TRBJ2-7; cdr3_aa: CASSFRAYEQYF; cdr3_nt: TGTGCCAGCAGCTTCAGGGCTTACGAGCAGTACTTC
d_call: TRBD1; v_call: TRBV5-6; clone_size: .; j_call: TRBJ2-6; cdr3_aa: CASSLTGAAGANVLTF; cdr3_nt: TGTGCCAGCAGCTTAACAGGGGCCGCTGGGGCCAACGTCCTGACTTTC
d_call: .; v_call: TRBV6-6; clone_size: .; j_call: TRBJ1-1; cdr3_aa: CASSSGSTEAFF; cdr3_nt: TGTGCCAGCAGTTCGGGTAGCACTGAAGCTTTCTTT
d_call: TRBD2; v_call: TRBV3-1/TRBV3-2; clone_size: .; j_call: TRBJ2-3; cdr3_aa: CASSQDMGTSGTDTQYF; cdr3_nt: TGTGCCAGCAGCCAAGATATGGGGACTAGCGGCACAGATACGCAGTATTTT
d_call: .; v_call: TRBV6-4; clone_size: .; j_call: TRBJ1-2; cdr3_aa: CASSGQGGGYTF; cdr3_nt: TGTGCCAGCAGTGGCCAGGGAGGCGGCTACACCTTC
d_call: .; v_call: TRBV4-1; clone_size: .; j_call: TRBJ1-2; cdr3_aa: CASSNDMGPNYGYTF; cdr3_nt: TGCGCCAGCAGCAACGACATGGGGCCGAACTATGGCTACACCTTC
d_call: TRBD1; v_call: TRBV5-1; clone_size: .; j_call: TRBJ1-5; cdr3_aa: CASSLVTGFDQPQHF; cdr3_nt: TGCGCCAGCAGCTTGGTGACAGGGTTTGATCAGCCCCAGCATTTT
d_call: .; v_call: TRBV6-2/TRBV6-3; clone_size: .; j_call: TRBJ2-2; cdr3_aa: CASSKGTLNTGELFF; cdr3_nt: TGTGCCAGCAGCAAAGGGACTCTGAACACCGGGGAGCTGTTTTTT
d_call: TRBD1; v_call: TRBV3-1/TRBV3-2; clone_size: .; j_call: TRBJ1-2; cdr3_aa: CASSPSHKQGEGYTF; cdr3_nt: TGTGCCAGCAGCCCGAGCCATAAACAGGGGGAGGGCTACACCTTC
d_call: TRBD2; v_call: TRBV30; clone_size: .; j_call: TRBJ2-2; cdr3_aa: CAWSVNLAGAAGTGELFF; cdr3_nt: TGTGCCTGGAGCGTAAATTTAGCGGGGGCCGCGGGCACCGGGGAGCTGTTTTTT
d_call: .; v_call: TRBV6-6; clone_size: .; j_call: TRBJ1-2; cdr3_aa: CASSDPNYGYTF; cdr3_nt: TGTGCCAGCAGTGACCCTAACTATGGCTACACCTTC
d_call: .; v_call: TRBV10-1; clone_size: .; j_call: TRBJ1-2; cdr3_aa: CASSESCEDYGYTF; cdr3_nt: TGCGCCAGCAGTGAGTCATGTGAAGACTATGGCTACACCTTC
d_call: .; v_call: TRBV6-2/TRBV6-3; clone_size: .; j_call: TRBJ2-7; cdr3_aa: CASSYSRQAYEQYF; cdr3_nt: TGTGCCAGCAGTTACTCCCGACAGGCCTACGAGCAGTACTTC
d_call: TRBD1; v_call: TRBV9; clone_size: .; j_call: TRBJ1-1; cdr3_aa: CASSARDSDNTEAFF; cdr3_nt: TGTGCCAGCAGCGCACGGGACAGCGATAACACTGAAGCTTTCTTT
d_call: .; v_call: TRBV21-1; clone_size: .; j_call: TRBJ2-5; cdr3_aa: CASSYRGREGQETQYF; cdr3_nt: TGTGCCAGCAGCTACCGAGGGCGGGAAGGCCAAGAGACCCAGTACTTC
d_call: .; v_call: TRBV25-1; clone_size: .; j_call: TRBJ1-5; cdr3_aa: CASNHPVRDPYSNQPQHF; cdr3_nt: TGTGCCAGCAATCATCCCGTCCGGGACCCCTATAGCAATCAGCCCCAGCATTTT
d_call: TRBD2; v_call: TRBV7-6; clone_size: .; j_call: TRBJ2-1; cdr3_aa: CASSTASGGPYNEQFF; cdr3_nt: TGTGCCAGCAGCACGGCTAGCGGGGGGCCTTACAATGAGCAGTTCTTC
d_call: TRBD1; v_call: TRBV19; clone_size: .; j_call: TRBJ1-1; cdr3_aa: CASSIGRDRATEAFF; cdr3_nt: TGTGCCAGTAGTATAGGCAGGGACAGGGCCACTGAAGCTTTCTTT
d_call: .; v_call: TRBV18; clone_size: .; j_call: TRBJ1-1; cdr3_aa: CASSPGDKLMNTEAFF; cdr3_nt: TGTGCCAGCTCACCCGGGGACAAACTCATGAACACTGAAGCTTTCTTT
d_call: TRBD2; v_call: TRBV15; clone_size: .; j_call: TRBJ2-5; cdr3_aa: CATSDSGLAGETQYF; cdr3_nt: TGTGCCACCAGCGATTCTGGTCTAGCGGGGGAGACCCAGTACTTC
d_call: .; v_call: TRBV7-2; clone_size: few; j_call: TRBJ1-5; cdr3_aa: CASSPHWGGEQPQHF; cdr3_nt: TGTGCCAGCAGCCCCCATTGGGGGGGTGAGCAGCCCCAGCATTTT
d_call: TRBD1; v_call: TRBV10-2; clone_size: once; j_call: TRBJ2-1; cdr3_aa: CASRGQGWGEQFF; cdr3_nt: TGCGCCAGCAGGGGACAGGGGTGGGGTGAGCAGTTCTTC
d_call: .; v_call: TRBV7-8; clone_size: few; j_call: TRBJ2-1; cdr3_aa: CASSLEVGYNEQFF; cdr3_nt: TGTGCCAGCAGCTTAGAGGTGGGCTACAATGAGCAGTTCTTC
d_call: .; v_call: TRBV2; clone_size: .; j_call: TRBJ1-1; cdr3_aa: CASSLGGGATEAFF; cdr3_nt: TGTGCCAGCAGTTTAGGAGGAGGAGCGACTGAAGCTTTCTTT
d_call: TRBD1; v_call: TRBV6-5; clone_size: .; j_call: TRBJ1-1; cdr3_aa: CASSLDRRNTEAFF; cdr3_nt: TGTGCCAGCAGCCTGGACAGGAGAAACACTGAAGCTTTCTTT
d_call: .; v_call: TRBV3-1/TRBV3-2; clone_size: .; j_call: TRBJ2-7; cdr3_aa: CASSQVEEQYF; cdr3_nt: TGTGCCAGCAGCCAAGTGGAGGAGCAGTACTTC
d_call: .; v_call: TRBV5-6; clone_size: once; j_call: TRBJ1-1; cdr3_aa: CASSFRSAGRNTEAFF; cdr3_nt: TGTGCCAGCAGCTTTCGGTCCGCAGGGCGGAACACTGAAGCTTTCTTT
d_call: .; v_call: TRBV19; clone_size: .; j_call: TRBJ1-5; cdr3_aa: CASSIAGRGNQPQHF; cdr3_nt: TGTGCCAGTAGTATAGCAGGTAGGGGCAATCAGCCCCAGCATTTT
d_call: .; v_call: TRBV20-1; clone_size: .; j_call: TRBJ1-2; cdr3_aa: CSVAGAYGYTF; cdr3_nt: TGCAGTGTTGCAGGGGCCTATGGCTACACCTTC
d_call: .; v_call: TRBV7-9; clone_size: many; j_call: TRBJ1-1; cdr3_aa: CASSQPGASLVAEAFF; cdr3_nt: TGTGCCAGCAGCCAGCCGGGGGCAAGTTTAGTGGCTGAAGCTTTCTTT
d_call: .; v_call: TRBV4-2; clone_size: .; j_call: TRBJ1-4; cdr3_aa: CASSQDTGEKLFF; cdr3_nt: TGTGCCAGCAGCCAAGATACTGGTGAAAAACTGTTTTTT
d_call: .; v_call: TRBV3-1/TRBV3-2; clone_size: few; j_call: TRBJ1-2; cdr3_aa: CASSQTGEHTF; cdr3_nt: TGTGCCAGCAGCCAAACGGGGGAGCACACCTTC
d_call: TRBD1; v_call: TRBV27; clone_size: .; j_call: TRBJ2-7; cdr3_aa: CASSPLDRVSEQYF; cdr3_nt: TGTGCCAGCAGTCCCCTTGACAGGGTTAGCGAGCAGTACTTC
d_call: TRBD1; v_call: TRBV5-1; clone_size: .; j_call: TRBJ1-2; cdr3_aa: CASSLEGGSNYGYTF; cdr3_nt: TGCGCCAGCAGCTTGGAAGGGGGCTCTAACTATGGCTACACCTTC
d_call: .; v_call: TRBV27; clone_size: .; j_call: TRBJ2-1; cdr3_aa: CASSLSSYNEQFF; cdr3_nt: TGTGCCAGCAGTTTAAGCAGTTACAATGAGCAGTTCTTC
d_call: .; v_call: TRBV11-2; clone_size: .; j_call: TRBJ2-5; cdr3_aa: CASSLGRRGQETQYF; cdr3_nt: TGTGCCAGCAGCTTAGGTCGACGGGGCCAAGAGACCCAGTACTTC